The present entry profiles one T cell receptor beta chain with its context. Profiled with immunoSEQ multiplex PCR; TCRdb holds only in-frame clones, not every one. The sample records about 75,000 clones, roughly 92% being singletons. V was trimmed by 5 bases and J by 5 bases, leaving 18 bases between them. The CDR3 has 15 amino acids. CDR1 is SGHNT, CDR2 YYREEE, per germline (reference sequence). These data belong to a study of technical replicates of blood from a few donors. V gene TRBV5-4 combines with J gene TRBJ2-3; D is perhaps TRBD2 (6 bases). The sequencing input was T cells isolated from PBMCs. The TCR was taken from a human donor in good health. CDR3 in amino acids: CASRFGRLTEDTQYF. DNA for the CDR3: TGTGCCAGCAGATTCGGGAGACTAACGGAAGATACGCAGTATTTT.